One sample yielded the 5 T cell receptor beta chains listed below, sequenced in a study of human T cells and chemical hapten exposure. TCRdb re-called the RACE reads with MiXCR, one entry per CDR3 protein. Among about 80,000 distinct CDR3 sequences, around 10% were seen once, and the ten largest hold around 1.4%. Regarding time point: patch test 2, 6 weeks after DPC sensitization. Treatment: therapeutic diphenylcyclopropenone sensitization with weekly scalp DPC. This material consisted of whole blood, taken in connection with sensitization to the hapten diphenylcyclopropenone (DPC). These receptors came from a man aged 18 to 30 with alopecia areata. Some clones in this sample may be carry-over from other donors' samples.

CDR3 amino acids: CASSSSGVSDIQYF. The CDR3 bases are TGTGCCAGCAGTTCCTCAGGCGTCTCAGACATTCAGTACTTC. The chain links TRBV28 to TRBJ2-4; D uncertain. Looked up from germline, CDR1 is MDHEN and CDR2 is SYDVKM. The CDR3 consists of 14 residues. V was clipped by 4 bases and J by 8 bases, with 15 bases between them.

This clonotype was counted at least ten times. The CDR3 coding sequence is TGCGCCAGCAGCCAAGCGGCCAGCTATAATTCACCCCTCCACTTT. It is translated as CASSQAASYNSPLHF. V gene TRBV4-3 combines with J gene TRBJ1-6; D gene ambiguous. V lost 1 base and J lost 3, with 7 bases in between. The CDR3 runs to 15 residues. Per the germline V gene, CDR1 is LGHNA and CDR2 is YSLEER.

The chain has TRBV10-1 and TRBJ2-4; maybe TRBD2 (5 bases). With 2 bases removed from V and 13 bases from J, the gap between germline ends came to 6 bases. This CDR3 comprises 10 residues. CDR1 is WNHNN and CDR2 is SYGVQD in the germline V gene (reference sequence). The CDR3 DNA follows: TGCGCCAGCAGTGAGGAGGGCCAGTACTTC. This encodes CASSEEGQYF.

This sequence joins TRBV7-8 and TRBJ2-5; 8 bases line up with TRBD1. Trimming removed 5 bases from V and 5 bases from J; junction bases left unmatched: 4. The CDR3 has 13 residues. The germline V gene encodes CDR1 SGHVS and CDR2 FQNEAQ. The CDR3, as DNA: TGTGCCAGCAGCGAGTACAGGGGGGAGACCCAGTACTTC. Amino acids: CASSEYRGETQYF.

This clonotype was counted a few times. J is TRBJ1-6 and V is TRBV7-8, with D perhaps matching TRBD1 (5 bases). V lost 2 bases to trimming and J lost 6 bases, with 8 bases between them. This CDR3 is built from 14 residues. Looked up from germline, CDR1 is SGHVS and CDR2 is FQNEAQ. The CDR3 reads CASSLSRVNSPLHF. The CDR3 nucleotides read TGTGCCAGCAGCTTATCCAGGGTTAATTCACCCCTCCACTTT.